The 14 T cell receptor beta chains in this list originate from one sample, sequenced in a study of blood T cell repertoires in COVID-19. Libraries were prepared by immunoSEQ multiplex PCR; TCRdb keeps only in-frame clonotypes and omits some of them. The sample consists of approximately 210,000 clones, 84% of them appearing once. Sequenced input: peripheral blood. These receptors came from a woman aged 70 to 79 with active or convalescent COVID-19.

The chain joins TRBV5-1 to TRBJ2-2, with 8 bases lining up with TRBD2. Germline V gene lookup returns CDR1 SGHRS and CDR2 YFSETQ. The CDR3 is 17 amino acids. Losses at the gene ends were 3 bases for V and 6 bases for J; bases not matched to a gene: 13. CDR3 sequence (DNA): TGCGCCAGCAGCTACCAACTTAGCGGGATCGGAGCCGGGGAGCTGTTTTTT. This encodes CASSYQLSGIGAGELFF.

This clone was detected a few times. The gene calls are TRBV18 and TRBJ2-7; D perhaps matches TRBD1 (5 bases). The germline V gene encodes CDR1 KGHSH and CDR2 LQKENI. This CDR3 region has 13 residues. V lost 3 bases to trimming and J lost 7 bases, with 13 bases between them. In DNA, the CDR3 is TGTGCCAGCTCACCTAGTGCAGGGTGGGAGCAGTACTTC. Translated, it gives CASSPSAGWEQYF.

The V and J genes are TRBV6-5 and TRBJ2-1; tentative D call: TRBD2 (5 bases). This CDR3 has 15 residues. Trimming shortened V by 8 bases and J by 0 bases, and 14 bases separated the two germline ends. CDR1 and CDR2 (germline): MNHEY, SVGAGI. In nucleotides, the CDR3 is TGTGCCAGCCGCAACCCGGGGAGCTCCTACAATGAGCAGTTCTTC. Translated, it gives CASRNPGSSYNEQFF.

The rearrangement joins TRBV19 to TRBJ2-2; 9 bases agree with TRBD2. V was pared by 3 bases and J by 3 bases, with 8 bases of the junction left unmatched. Germline V gene lookup returns CDR1 LNHDA and CDR2 SQIVND (reference sequence). The CDR3 is 17 amino acids. CDR3 region: CASSIPRTSADTGELFF. The CDR3 region has the DNA TGTGCCAGTAGTATCCCACGGACTAGCGCGGACACCGGGGAGCTGTTTTTT.

The chain recombines TRBV2 with TRBJ2-1; 8 nucleotides line up with TRBD2. Trimming at V came to 2 bases and at J to 0 bases, leaving 3 bases not matched to a gene. Germline CDR1 SNHLY, CDR2 FYNNEI. The CDR3 covers 16 residues. CDR3 DNA: TGTGCCAGCAGTGAAACTAGCGGTCACTCCTACAATGAGCAGTTCTTC. Its translation: CASSETSGHSYNEQFF.

The genes are TRBV7-2 and TRBJ2-3; perhaps TRBD2 as D (6 bases). Trimming cost V 1 base and J 0 bases, with 17 bases left between them. Germline assignment: CDR1 SGHTA and CDR2 FQGNSA. This CDR3 has 18 residues. The DNA of the CDR3 is TGTGCCAGCAGCTTAGGGGTGGGTGCGGGGACTAGCACAGATACGCAGTATTTT. Protein sequence: CASSLGVGAGTSTDTQYF.

This clone was counted many times. The same CDR3 also results from other DNA sequences found in this sample. The rearrangement joins TRBV9 to TRBJ2-7, with 10 positions matching TRBD1. CDR1 SGDLS and CDR2 YYNGEE come from the germline V gene. The CDR3 loop spans 15 amino acids. V was pared by 0 bases and J by 5 bases, with 5 bases of the junction left unmatched. CDR3 amino acids: CASSVGTGTGDEQYF. The CDR3 DNA reads TGTGCCAGCAGCGTAGGCACTGGGACAGGGGACGAGCAGTACTTC.

This rearrangement joins TRBV28 to TRBJ2-3, with 7 bases lining up with TRBD1. The germline gives CDR1 MDHEN, CDR2 SYDVKM. The ends lost 5 bases at V and 5 bases at J; junction bases unmatched: 7. The CDR3 is 14 residues long. The CDR3 region is CASSRKGAGDTQYF. CDR3 bases: TGTGCCAGCAGTCGAAAGGGGGCGGGAGATACGCAGTATTTT.

This clone has just a few counts. This chain uses TRBV28 with TRBJ1-5; 7 bases are a match to TRBD1. Germline V lookup: CDR1 MDHEN, CDR2 SYDVKM. The CDR3 has 18 amino acids. V was pared by 3 bases and J by 1 base, with 12 bases of the junction left unmatched. CDR3 amino acids: CASSFRETGRRSNQPQHF. DNA of the CDR3: TGTGCCAGCAGTTTTAGGGAGACAGGGAGGAGAAGCAATCAGCCCCAGCATTTT.

The genes are TRBV7-9 and TRBJ1-4, with TRBD1 matching 9 bases. Per germline, CDR1 SEHNR and CDR2 FQNEAQ (reference sequence). After removal of 8 bases from V and 4 bases from J, the junction contained 5 bases not matched to a gene. The CDR3 length is 14 residues. The CDR3 protein is CASQRTGDNEKLFF. Written as DNA, the CDR3 is TGTGCCAGCCAAAGGACAGGGGATAATGAAAAACTGTTTTTT.

This chain links TRBV24-1 with TRBJ2-3; D perhaps matches TRBD1 (6 bases). Germline values: CDR1 KGHDR, CDR2 SFDVKD. The CDR3 length is 16 residues. Trimming took off 4 bases at V and 5 bases at J, with 18 bases between the two ends. For the CDR3, the DNA is TGTGCCACCAGTGACCCGCGGTCAGGACAGCGAGATACGCAGTATTTT. Encoded protein: CATSDPRSGQRDTQYF.

This clone occurred a few times. This chain connects TRBV5-5 to TRBJ1-2, with 9 bases that match TRBD1. This CDR3 region has 16 residues. Per germline, CDR1 SGHKS and CDR2 YYEKEE (reference sequence). Trimming at V came to 0 bases and at J to 1 base, leaving 4 bases not matched to a gene. The CDR3 here is CASSLGRQGGNYGYTF. CDR3 in DNA: TGTGCCAGCAGCTTGGGTCGACAGGGGGGTAACTATGGCTACACCTTC.

This clone showed up just once. The gene calls are TRBV29-1 and TRBJ1-1, with D unclear. Trimming took 6 bases from V and 6 from J, leaving 11 bases between them. CDR1 is SQVTM, CDR2 ANQGSEA, per germline. The CDR3 spans 11 residues. DNA for the CDR3: TGCAGCGTGGAGGGATTCGCTGAAGCTTTCTTT. Its translation is CSVEGFAEAFF.

The chain uses TRBV9 and TRBJ2-5; D is unclear. This CDR3 has 13 residues. V was shortened by 5 bases and J by 2 bases, with 10 bases between the two germline ends. The germline CDR1 and CDR2 sequences are SGDLS and YYNGEE. The CDR3 sequence: CASSYSPQETQYF. Here the CDR3 DNA reads TGTGCCAGCAGTTACAGCCCACAAGAGACCCAGTACTTC.